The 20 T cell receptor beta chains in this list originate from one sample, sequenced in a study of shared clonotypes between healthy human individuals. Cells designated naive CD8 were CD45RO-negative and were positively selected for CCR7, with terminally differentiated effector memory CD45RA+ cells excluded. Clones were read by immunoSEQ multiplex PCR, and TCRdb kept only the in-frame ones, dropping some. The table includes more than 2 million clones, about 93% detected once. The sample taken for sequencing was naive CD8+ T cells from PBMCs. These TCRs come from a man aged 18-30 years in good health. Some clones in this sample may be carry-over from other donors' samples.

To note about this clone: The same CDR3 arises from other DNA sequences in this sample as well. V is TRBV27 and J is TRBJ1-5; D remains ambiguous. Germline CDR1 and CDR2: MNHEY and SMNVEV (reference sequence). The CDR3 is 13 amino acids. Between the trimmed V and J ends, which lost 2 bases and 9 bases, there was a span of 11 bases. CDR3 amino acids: CASSLLGLGPQHF. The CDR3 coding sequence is TGTGCCAGCAGTTTACTAGGTCTGGGGCCCCAGCATTTT.

CDR3 loop: CASSPDRGRNTEAFF. The CDR3 coding sequence is TGTGCCAGCAGCCCAGACAGGGGTAGGAACACTGAAGCTTTCTTT. The chain carries TRBV13 and TRBJ1-1, with 8 bases aligning to TRBD1. The V gene end was trimmed by 5 bases and the J gene end by 1 base; junction bases not matched to a gene: 6. CDR3 length equals 15 residues. Germline V gene lookup returns CDR1 PRHDT and CDR2 FYEKMQ (reference sequence).

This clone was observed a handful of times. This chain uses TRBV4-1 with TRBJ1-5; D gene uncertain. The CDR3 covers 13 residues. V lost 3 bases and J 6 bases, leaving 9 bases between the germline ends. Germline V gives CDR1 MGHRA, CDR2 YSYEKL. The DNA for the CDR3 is TGCGCCAGCAGCCAGGGGTCGGTTCAGCCCCAGCATTTT. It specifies CASSQGSVQPQHF.

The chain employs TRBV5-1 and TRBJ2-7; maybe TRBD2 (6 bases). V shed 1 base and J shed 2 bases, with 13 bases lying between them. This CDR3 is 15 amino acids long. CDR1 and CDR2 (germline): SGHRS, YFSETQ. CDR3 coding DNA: TGCGCCAGCAGCTTGTGGGTGGGAGGCCCCTACGAGCAGTACTTC. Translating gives CASSLWVGGPYEQYF.

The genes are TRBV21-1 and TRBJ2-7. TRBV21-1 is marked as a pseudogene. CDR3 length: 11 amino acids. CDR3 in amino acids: CASSKFGVKDF. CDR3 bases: TGTGCCAGCAGCAAGTTTGGGGTAAAGGACTTC.

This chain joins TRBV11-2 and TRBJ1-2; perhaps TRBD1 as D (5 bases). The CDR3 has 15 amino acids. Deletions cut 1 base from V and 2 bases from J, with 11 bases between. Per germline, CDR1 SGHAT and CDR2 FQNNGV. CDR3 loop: CASSLGFRANYGYTF. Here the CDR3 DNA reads TGTGCCAGCAGCTTAGGTTTCAGGGCAAACTATGGCTACACCTTC.

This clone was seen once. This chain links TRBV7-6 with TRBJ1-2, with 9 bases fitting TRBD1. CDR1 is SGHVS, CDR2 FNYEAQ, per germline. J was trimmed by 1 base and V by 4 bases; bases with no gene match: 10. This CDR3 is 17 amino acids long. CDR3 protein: CASSYARQGEGNYGYTF. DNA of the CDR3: TGTGCCAGCAGCTACGCCCGACAGGGGGAGGGTAACTATGGCTACACCTTC. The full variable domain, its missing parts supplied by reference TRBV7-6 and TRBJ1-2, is GAGVSQSPRYKVTKRGQDVALRCDPISGHVSLYWYRQALGQGPEFLTYFNYEAQQDKSGLPNDRFSAERPEGSISTLTIQRTEQRDSAMYRCASSYARQGEGNYGYTFGSGTRLTVV.

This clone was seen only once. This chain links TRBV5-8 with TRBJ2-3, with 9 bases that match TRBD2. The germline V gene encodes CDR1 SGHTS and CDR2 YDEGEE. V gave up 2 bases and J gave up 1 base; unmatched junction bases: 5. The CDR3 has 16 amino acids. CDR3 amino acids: CASSFLAGVGTDTQYF. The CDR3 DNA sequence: TGTGCCAGCAGCTTTTTAGCGGGAGTGGGCACAGATACGCAGTATTTT.

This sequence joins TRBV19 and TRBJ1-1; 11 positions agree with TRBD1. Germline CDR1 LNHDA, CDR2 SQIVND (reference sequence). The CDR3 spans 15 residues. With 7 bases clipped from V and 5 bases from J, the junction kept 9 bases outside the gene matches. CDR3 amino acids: CASINRDRGVTEAFF. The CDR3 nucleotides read TGTGCCAGTATTAACCGGGACAGGGGGGTAACTGAAGCTTTCTTT.

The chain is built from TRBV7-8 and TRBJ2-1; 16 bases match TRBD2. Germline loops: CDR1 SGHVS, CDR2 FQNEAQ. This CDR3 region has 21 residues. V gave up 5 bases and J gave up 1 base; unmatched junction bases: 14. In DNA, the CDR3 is TGTGCCAGCAGCCTACCTCAGGGGGGACTAGCGGGAGGGCCGTCCTACAATGAGCAGTTCTTC. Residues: CASSLPQGGLAGGPSYNEQFF.

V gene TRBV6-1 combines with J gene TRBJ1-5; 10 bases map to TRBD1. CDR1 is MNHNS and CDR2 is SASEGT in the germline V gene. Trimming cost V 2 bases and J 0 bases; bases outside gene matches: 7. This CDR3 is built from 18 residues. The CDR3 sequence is CASSERGTGVYSNQPQHF. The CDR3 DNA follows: TGTGCCAGCAGTGAACGAGGGACAGGGGTTTATAGCAATCAGCCCCAGCATTTT.

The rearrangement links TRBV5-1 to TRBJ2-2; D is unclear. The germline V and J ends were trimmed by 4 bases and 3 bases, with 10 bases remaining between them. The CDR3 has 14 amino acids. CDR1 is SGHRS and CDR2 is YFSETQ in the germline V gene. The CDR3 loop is CASSRPTDTGELFF. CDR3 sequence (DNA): TGCGCCAGCAGCCGCCCTACGGACACCGGGGAGCTGTTTTTT.

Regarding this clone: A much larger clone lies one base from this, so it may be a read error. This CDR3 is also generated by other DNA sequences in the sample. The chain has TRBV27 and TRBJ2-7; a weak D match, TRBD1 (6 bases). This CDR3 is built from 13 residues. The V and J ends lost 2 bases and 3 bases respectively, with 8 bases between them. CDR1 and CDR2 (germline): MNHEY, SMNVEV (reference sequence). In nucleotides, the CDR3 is TGTGCCAGCAGTTTAGGACAGAACTACGAGCAGTACTTC. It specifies CASSLGQNYEQYF.

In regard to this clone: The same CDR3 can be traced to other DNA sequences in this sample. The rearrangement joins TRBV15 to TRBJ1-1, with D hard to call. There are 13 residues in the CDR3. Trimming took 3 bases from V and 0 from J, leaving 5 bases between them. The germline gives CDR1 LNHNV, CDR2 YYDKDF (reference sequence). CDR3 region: CATSRGLNTEAFF. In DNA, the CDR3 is TGTGCCACCAGCAGGGGCCTGAACACTGAAGCTTTCTTT.

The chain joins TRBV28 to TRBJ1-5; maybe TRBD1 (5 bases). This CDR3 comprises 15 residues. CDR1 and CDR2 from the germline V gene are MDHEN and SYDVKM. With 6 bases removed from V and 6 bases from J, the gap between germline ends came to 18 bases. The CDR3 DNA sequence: TGTGCCAGCAGCCCGGGACTCCTAGGTGCTCAGCCCCAGCATTTT. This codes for CASSPGLLGAQPQHF.

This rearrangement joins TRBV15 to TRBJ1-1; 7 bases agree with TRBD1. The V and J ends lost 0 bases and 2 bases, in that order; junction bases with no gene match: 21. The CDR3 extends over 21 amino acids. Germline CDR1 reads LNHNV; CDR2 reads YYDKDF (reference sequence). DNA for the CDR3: TGTGCCACCAGCAGAGAACCGGTGATCGGCGACAGGGAATTTTATAACACTGAAGCTTTCTTT. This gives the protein CATSREPVIGDREFYNTEAFF.

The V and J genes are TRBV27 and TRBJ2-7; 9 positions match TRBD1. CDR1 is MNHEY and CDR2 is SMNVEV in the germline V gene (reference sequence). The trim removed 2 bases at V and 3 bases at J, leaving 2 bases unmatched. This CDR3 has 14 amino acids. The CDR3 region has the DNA TGTGCCAGCAGTTTACAGGGACAGGGCTACGAGCAGTACTTC. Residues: CASSLQGQGYEQYF.

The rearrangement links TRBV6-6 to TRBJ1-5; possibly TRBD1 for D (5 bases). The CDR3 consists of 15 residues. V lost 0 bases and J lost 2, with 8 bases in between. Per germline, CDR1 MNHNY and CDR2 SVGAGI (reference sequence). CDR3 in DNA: TGTGCCAGCAGTTACTCAGTGGGGGGCAATCAGCCCCAGCATTTT. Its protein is CASSYSVGGNQPQHF.

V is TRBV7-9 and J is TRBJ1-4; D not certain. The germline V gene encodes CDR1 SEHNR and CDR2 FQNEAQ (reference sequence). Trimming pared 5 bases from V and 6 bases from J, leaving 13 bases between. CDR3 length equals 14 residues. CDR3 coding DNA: TGTGCCAGCAGCCCCCTGGTGTCCCATGAAAAACTGTTTTTT. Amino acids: CASSPLVSHEKLFF.

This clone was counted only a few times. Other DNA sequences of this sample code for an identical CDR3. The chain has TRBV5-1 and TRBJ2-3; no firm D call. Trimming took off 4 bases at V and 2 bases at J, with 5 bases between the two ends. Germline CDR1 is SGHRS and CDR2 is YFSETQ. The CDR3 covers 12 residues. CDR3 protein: CASSLLTDTQYF. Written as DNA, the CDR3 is TGCGCCAGCAGCCTCCTCACAGATACGCAGTATTTT.